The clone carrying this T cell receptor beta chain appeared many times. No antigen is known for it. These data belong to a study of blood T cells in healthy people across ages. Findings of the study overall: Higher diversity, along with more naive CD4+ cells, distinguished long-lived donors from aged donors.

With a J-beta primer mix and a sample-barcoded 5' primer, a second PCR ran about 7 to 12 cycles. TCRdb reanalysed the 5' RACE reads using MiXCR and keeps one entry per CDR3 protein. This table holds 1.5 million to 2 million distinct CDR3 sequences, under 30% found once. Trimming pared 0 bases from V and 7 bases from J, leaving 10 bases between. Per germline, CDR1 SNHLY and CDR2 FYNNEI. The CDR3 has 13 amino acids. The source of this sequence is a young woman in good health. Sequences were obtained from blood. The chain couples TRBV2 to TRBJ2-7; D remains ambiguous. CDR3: CASSEATGREQYF. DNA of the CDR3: TGTGCCAGCAGTGAAGCCACCGGAAGGGAGCAGTACTTC.